This T cell receptor beta chain is from a study of T cells in Graves' hyperthyroidism and ophthalmopathy (dated by TCRdb to about 2019). Background on the whole study: Peripheral blood samples were taken at initial diagnosis, before any treatment was given. To identify distinguishing TCR V-J signatures, a discovery cohort of 95 to 100 patients was used, comprising approximately 40 with Graves' ophthalmopathy and 57 with stable Graves' hyperthyroidism. Prospective prediction of ophthalmopathy was tested in an independent validation cohort consisting of some 20 hyperthyroidism patients and some 17 patients who later progressed to ophthalmopathy. For training and testing, the roughly 97 patients in the discovery cohort were randomly divided in a 7:3 ratio. The study also compared thyroid tissue and blood T-cell repertoires from roughly six Graves' hyperthyroidism patients. After blood sampling, hyperthyroidism patients were treated with methimazole at a starting dose of 30 mg daily, and ophthalmopathy patients were treated with high-dose intravenous methylprednisolone. According to the paper, TCR Vbeta CDR3 sequencing was carried out on some 130 peripheral blood samples, which came from approximately 41 ophthalmopathy, 75 to 80 hyperthyroidism and roughly 17 progressor patients. What the work shows at the level of the full study, not this receptor alone: In validation, progression to ophthalmopathy was predicted by the model with around 71% sensitivity and approximately 78% specificity, a median of approximately 7.1 months before onset. No statistical method was used to set the sample size in advance, and investigators knew the group allocation. A model built on a 13 V-J signature distinguished ophthalmopathy from stable hyperthyroidism, reaching roughly 88% sensitivity and 81% to 83% specificity in cross-validation and 80%/75% in testing. Blood samples also contained most of the expanded thyroid clonotypes (frequency above 0.001), which suggests that blood repertoires may reflect thyroid immune responses.

About this clonotype itself: No antigen is known for it. Base qualities are missing; no much larger clone stands one base away.

Amplification of TCR beta CDR3 regions was carried out from RNA transcripts. The first round of RT-PCR for the TCR CDR3 was performed with the HTBI primer set and the Qiagen OneStep RT-PCR kit. The libraries were constructed in a second round of multiplex PCR and then size-selected and purified. Paired-end sequencing of the libraries was performed with 100 bp reads on an Illumina HiSeq2000. Concerning the study's data processing: Raw data were processed with SOAPnuke, discarding reads with adapters, uncalled bases, mean Phred below 15, or no exact constant-primer or identifier match. High-quality paired reads were merged using COPE v1.2.5, and each unique nucleotide sequence was defined as a clonotype. MiTCR v1.1 was used to align clonotypes to the IMGT TRBV, TRBD and TRBJ reference segments. The analysis included only V-J combinations with a frequency above 0.0001, which together covered 99% to 99.2% of the repertoires. The TCS score was defined as F50 (clonal expansion) divided by E x V (chaos), with BLOSUM62-based TCRdist calculated between CDR3 peptides within each V-J. Welch's t-statistics and random forest reduced 500 to 550 V-J features to 13, which were used in a naive Bayes classifier (R e1071). The public reads were quality trimmed at Q25 with fastp and then assembled into clones with MiXCR by TCRdb, keeping productive beta chains. One record per CDR3 amino acid sequence lists the most common genes and DNA. TCRdb, not the authors, supplied the V and J calls. The sample has 500,000 to 550,000 distinct CDR3 sequences on record, just under 20% of them singletons. About half of the sample is held by the ten biggest clonotypes.

Ophthalmopathy patients had moderately to severely active disease, Clinical Activity Score of at least 3, NOSPECS grade of at least 4, and duration under 3 months. Any patient with an uncontrolled infection, another autoimmune disease, pregnancy or lactation was excluded. Diagnoses were established on the basis of clinical symptoms, serum thyroxine and TRAb, thyroid ultrasound, and orbital computed tomography. PBMCs were separated from roughly 10 ml of fresh peripheral blood using Ficoll-Paque density gradient centrifugation. Trizol reagent was used to extract total RNA, and RNA quality was then checked on an Agilent 2100 Bioanalyzer. Sequenced material: blood. The sequence came from a man between 35 and 55 years old with Graves' ophthalmopathy.

The CDR3 region reads CSARVSAGGETQHF. In nucleotides, the sequence is TGCAGTGCTAGAGTCTCAGCGGGAGGGGAGACCCAGCATTTT. Recombination linked TRBV20-1 to TRBJ1-5; 5 matching bases give a weak D call of TRBD1. The CDR3 spans 14 residues, from the cysteine through the phenylalanine. Just the 42-base CDR3 DNA is kept, in frame starting at base 1. Via the germline V gene (reference sequence), CDR1 is DFQATT and CDR2 SNEGSKA. The trim is 1 base for V and 11 bases for J, with a gap of 18 bases between the germline ends.